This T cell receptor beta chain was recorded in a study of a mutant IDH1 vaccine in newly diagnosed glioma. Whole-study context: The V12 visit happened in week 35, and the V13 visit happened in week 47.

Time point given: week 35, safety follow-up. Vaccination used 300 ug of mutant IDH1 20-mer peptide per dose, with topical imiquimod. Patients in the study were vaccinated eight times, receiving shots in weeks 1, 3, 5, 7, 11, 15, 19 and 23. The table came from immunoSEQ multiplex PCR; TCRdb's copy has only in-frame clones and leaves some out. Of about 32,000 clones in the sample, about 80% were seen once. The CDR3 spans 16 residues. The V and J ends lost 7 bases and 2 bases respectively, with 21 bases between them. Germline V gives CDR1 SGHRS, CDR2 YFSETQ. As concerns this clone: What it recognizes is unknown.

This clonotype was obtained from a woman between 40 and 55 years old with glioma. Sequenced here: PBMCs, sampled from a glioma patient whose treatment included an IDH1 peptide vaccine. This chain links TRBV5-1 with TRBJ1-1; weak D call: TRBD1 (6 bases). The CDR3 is CASDPSGGRVNTEAFF. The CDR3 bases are TGCGCCAGCGACCCCTCGGGGGGGCGGGTAAACACTGAAGCTTTCTTT.